This passage covers 7 T cell receptor beta chains from one sample sequenced in a study of CD8+CD57+ T cells in acquired aplastic anemia. It was genomic DNA that served as the template for profiling TCR beta VDJ and CDR3. TCRdb processed the reads anew with MiXCR; each CDR3 protein has one entry. Of 74,000 or so distinct CDR3 sequences listed, roughly half are singletons. Source material: sorted CD4+, CD8+, or CD8+CD57+ T cells (not recorded which) from PBMCs. The source is a human donor in good health, serving as a control.

This clonotype was observed many times. The chain joins TRBV12-5 to TRBJ2-3; TRBD2 matches at 15 bases. V lost 6 bases, J lost 6 bases, and 7 bases stayed unmatched. The CDR3 sequence is 16 residues long. The germline V gene has CDR1 LGHNT and CDR2 FRNRAP. The CDR3 DNA reads TGTGCTAGTGGCCCGGGACTAGCGGGAGGTAGGGATACGCAGTATTTT. This encodes CASGPGLAGGRDTQYF.

This clonotype was found many times. This sequence joins TRBV6-2 or TRBV6-3 and TRBJ1-2; D is possibly TRBD1 (5 bases). The length of the CDR3 is 12 residues. Germline lookup yields CDR1 MNHEY and CDR2 SVGEGT. The V and J ends lost 6 bases and 6 bases respectively, with 11 bases between them. The CDR3 reads CASRGGRDGYTF. In DNA, the CDR3 is TGTGCCAGCAGGGGGGGAAGAGATGGCTACACCTTC.

V and J are TRBV20-1 and TRBJ1-5; 7 positions match TRBD1. The CDR3 has 13 residues. CDR1 DFQATT and CDR2 SNEGSKA come from the germline V gene (reference sequence). With 0 bases clipped from V and 4 bases from J, the junction kept 0 bases outside the gene matches. The CDR3 here is CSAREDRNQPQHF. In DNA, the CDR3 is TGCAGTGCTAGAGAGGACAGGAATCAGCCCCAGCATTTT.

This clonotype was observed many times. The chain combines TRBV6-1 with TRBJ2-7; the D call may be TRBD1 or TRBD2 (5 bases each). With 6 bases removed from V and 2 bases from J, the gap between germline ends came to 11 bases. Looked up from germline, CDR1 is MNHNS and CDR2 is SASEGT. This CDR3 is 13 amino acids long. The DNA for the CDR3 is TGTGCCAGCAGCGGGACGGGCCCCTACGAGCAGTACTTC. Its protein product is CASSGTGPYEQYF.

V and J are TRBV19 and TRBJ2-1; weak D call: TRBD2 (6 bases). The length of the CDR3 is 13 residues. The V end was cut by 7 bases, the J end by 5 bases, with 12 bases between. Germline V lookup: CDR1 LNHDA, CDR2 SQIVND (reference sequence). The CDR3 nucleotides read TGTGCCAGTAAGAGAGGAGGGGACAATGAGCAGTTCTTC. Translated, it gives CASKRGGDNEQFF.

This clonotype is a singleton in its sample. The J gene is TRBJ2-3, the V gene TRBV7-2; D is unresolved. Looked up from germline, CDR1 is SGHTA and CDR2 is FQGNSA. The CDR3 is 12 residues long. The V end lost 6 bases, the J end lost 0 bases, and 4 bases lay between the germline ends. CDR3 in DNA: TGTGCCAGCAGAGACAGCACAGATACGCAGTATTTT. It specifies CASRDSTDTQYF.

This chain uses TRBV2 with TRBJ2-5; 15 bases match TRBD2. The CDR3 has 18 residues. Unmatched junction bases numbered 7, after V lost 4 bases and J lost 1 base. Per the germline V gene, CDR1 is SNHLY and CDR2 is FYNNEI. The DNA for the CDR3 is TGTGCCAGCAGTGGTGGACTAGCGGGGGGGCTCCTCCAAGAGACCCAGTACTTC. Its translation is CASSGGLAGGLLQETQYF.